This TCR beta chain originates from a study of cytomegalovirus exposure and HLA in healthy donors. The CDR3 has 15 residues. Germline values: CDR1 MNHNS, CDR2 SASEGT. Trimming removed 6 bases from V and 5 bases from J; junction bases left unmatched: 8. TCRdb keeps only in-frame clones here, not all; method: immunoSEQ multiplex PCR. The data show some 160,000 clones, around 89% seen once. The V call is TRBV6-1, the J call TRBJ2-7; 12 bases are a match to TRBD2. The source of this sequence is a man aged 18-30 years in good health and CMV-seronegative. Sequencing was performed on PBMCs. CDR3 protein: CASRPKTSGSNEQYF. CDR3 DNA sequence: TGTGCCAGCAGACCAAAGACTAGCGGGAGCAACGAGCAGTACTTC.